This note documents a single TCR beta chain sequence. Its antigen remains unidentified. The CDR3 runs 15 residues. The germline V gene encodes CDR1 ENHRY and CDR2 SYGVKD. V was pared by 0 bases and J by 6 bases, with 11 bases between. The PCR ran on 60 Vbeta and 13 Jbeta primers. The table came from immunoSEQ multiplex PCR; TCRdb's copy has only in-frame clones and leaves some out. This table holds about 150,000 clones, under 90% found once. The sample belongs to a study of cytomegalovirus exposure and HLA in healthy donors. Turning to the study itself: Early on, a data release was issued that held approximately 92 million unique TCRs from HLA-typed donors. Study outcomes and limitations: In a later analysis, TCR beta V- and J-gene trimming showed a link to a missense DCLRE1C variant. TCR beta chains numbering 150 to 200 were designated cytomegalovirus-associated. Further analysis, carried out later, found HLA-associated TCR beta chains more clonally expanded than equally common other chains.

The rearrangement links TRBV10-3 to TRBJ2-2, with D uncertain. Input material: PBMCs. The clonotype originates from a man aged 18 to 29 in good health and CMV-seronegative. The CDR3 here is CAISESASRSGELFF. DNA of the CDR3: TGTGCCATCAGTGAGTCTGCGTCGAGATCCGGGGAGCTGTTTTTT.